Listed here are 21 T cell receptor beta chains from one sample, sequenced in a study of cytomegalovirus exposure and HLA in healthy donors. Sequenced by immunoSEQ multiplex PCR; TCRdb stores in-frame clones only, minus some. The sample carries some 320,000 clones, roughly 87% recorded once. The sample comprised PBMCs. The receptor source for this set is a woman aged 25 to 39 in good health and CMV-seropositive.

With regard to this clone: Since the CDR3 does not end with the conserved phenylalanine or tryptophan, this likely comes from a read error. It is unclear where the CDR3 begins or ends on the DNA, so no DNA is shown, and the CDR3 is as TCRdb lists it. This sequence joins TRBV9 and TRBJ2-3; the table's D call of TRBD2 was not tested on the DNA. The CDR3 contains 8 residues when both ends are counted. Looked up from germline, CDR1 is SGDLS and CDR2 is YYNGEE. CDR3 loop: CASSPGVL.

This rearrangement joins TRBV6-5 to TRBJ2-5; possibly TRBD1 for D (5 bases). V lost 2 bases and J 5 bases, leaving 15 bases between the germline ends. This CDR3 has 15 amino acids. Germline V gene lookup returns CDR1 MNHEY and CDR2 SVGAGI. CDR3 nucleotides: TGTGCCAGCAGTTACACGACATTTAGACAGGAGACCCAGTACTTC. Its translation: CASSYTTFRQETQYF.

The V gene is TRBV7-2, the J gene TRBJ2-7; D remains unclear. The CDR3 totals 13 residues. The V end lost 3 bases, the J end lost 7 bases, and 13 bases lay between the germline ends. Germline V lookup: CDR1 SGHTA, CDR2 FQGNSA. CDR3 DNA: TGTGCCAGCAGCTTGCAGTACGGCGAGGAGCAGTACTTC. This encodes CASSLQYGEEQYF.

The chain is built from TRBV6-5 and TRBJ2-1, with TRBD2 matching over 11 bases. The CDR3 extends over 14 amino acids. Losses at the gene ends were 8 bases for V and 5 bases for J; bases not matched to a gene: 5. Per germline, CDR1 MNHEY and CDR2 SVGAGI. In nucleotides, the CDR3 is TGTGCCAGCTGTCTAGCGGGGGGACACAATGAGCAGTTCTTC. Its translation is CASCLAGGHNEQFF.

The V and J genes are TRBV5-1 and TRBJ2-7; maybe TRBD1 (5 bases). The germline gives CDR1 SGHRS, CDR2 YFSETQ. The CDR3 spans 15 residues. With 1 base removed from V and 0 bases from J, the gap between germline ends came to 11 bases. The CDR3 sequence is CASSLNTGASYEQYF. CDR3 coding DNA: TGCGCCAGCAGCTTGAATACAGGTGCCTCCTACGAGCAGTACTTC.

The V call is TRBV19, the J call TRBJ1-1, with D maybe TRBD1 (6 bases). Trimming pared 6 bases from V and 7 bases from J, leaving 15 bases between. CDR3 length equals 13 residues. Germline V gene lookup returns CDR1 LNHDA and CDR2 SQIVND (reference sequence). For the CDR3, the DNA is TGTGCCAGTAGCCGGGACAATCGGAATGAAGCTTTCTTT. It translates to CASSRDNRNEAFF.

The J gene is TRBJ2-5, the V gene TRBV7-2; tentative D call: TRBD1 (6 bases). The CDR3 length is 15 residues. Between the trimmed V and J ends, which lost 4 bases and 4 bases, there was a span of 16 bases. The germline CDR1 and CDR2 sequences are SGHTA and FQGNSA. The CDR3 DNA sequence: TGTGCCAGCAGCTCCACCGGACAGACGTTAGAGACCCAGTACTTC. Amino acids: CASSSTGQTLETQYF.

This CDR3 reads CASSLPTGELFF. CDR3 sequence (DNA): TGTGCCAGCAGCTTACCAACCGGGGAGCTGTTTTTT. This sequence joins TRBV11-3 and TRBJ2-2; no firm D call. The V gene lost 2 bases and the J gene lost 5 bases, with 3 bases spanning the gap. The CDR3 covers 12 residues. The V gene's germline CDR1 is SGHNT and CDR2 YENEEA.

The chain uses TRBV29-1 and TRBJ2-7; D ambiguous. V shed 7 bases and J shed 0 bases, with 10 bases lying between them. The CDR3 is made up of 12 amino acids. Per the germline V gene, CDR1 is SQVTM and CDR2 is ANQGSEA. The DNA of the CDR3 is TGCAGCGGGGCCACCACCTCCTACGAGCAGTACTTC. This encodes CSGATTSYEQYF.

V usage is TRBV28 and J usage is TRBJ2-4; 9 positions match TRBD2. Germline V gene data show CDR1 as MDHEN and CDR2 as SYDVKM. CDR3 length: 13 amino acids. With 6 bases clipped from V and 14 bases from J, the junction kept 11 bases outside the gene matches. The CDR3 loop is CASRPDNGGREYF. In nucleotides, the CDR3 is TGTGCCAGCAGACCCGATAATGGCGGGAGGGAGTACTTC.

The genes are TRBV9 and TRBJ1-4, with 9 positions matching TRBD1. This CDR3 spans 14 amino acids. J was trimmed by 5 bases and V by 4 bases; bases with no gene match: 3. Germline CDR1 is SGDLS and CDR2 is YYNGEE. CDR3 amino acids: CASSQDRGNEKLFF. As DNA, the CDR3 is TGTGCCAGCAGCCAGGACAGGGGCAATGAAAAACTGTTTTTT.

J is TRBJ2-7 and V is TRBV11-3; D remains unclear. The CDR3 runs 13 residues. Looked up from germline, CDR1 is SGHNT and CDR2 is YENEEA. Between the trimmed V and J ends, which lost 3 bases and 2 bases, there was a span of 8 bases. The CDR3 is CASSLSGAYEQYF. CDR3 sequence (DNA): TGTGCCAGCAGCTTGTCTGGAGCCTACGAGCAGTACTTC.

The J gene is TRBJ2-6, the V gene TRBV30; the match to TRBD1 covers 9 bases. The germline V gene has CDR1 GTSNPN and CDR2 SVGIG (reference sequence). Germline trimming cut 0 bases from V and 4 bases from J; bases unmatched to any gene: 7. CDR3 length: 17 amino acids. CDR3 amino acids: CAWSVSRQGVGANVLTF. The CDR3 DNA sequence: TGTGCCTGGAGTGTATCACGACAGGGGGTCGGGGCCAACGTCCTGACTTTC.

The V call is TRBV2, the J call TRBJ1-1; unclear D gene. Germline CDR1 is SNHLY and CDR2 is FYNNEI. Trimming pared 4 bases from V and 1 base from J, leaving 10 bases between. This CDR3 has 14 residues. CDR3 protein: CASSARPTNTEAFF. The DNA of the CDR3 is TGTGCCAGCAGTGCGCGGCCCACGAACACTGAAGCTTTCTTT.

The chain carries TRBV29-1 and TRBJ2-5; D is undetermined. The CDR3 totals 13 residues. Looked up from germline, CDR1 is SQVTM and CDR2 is ANQGSEA. With 5 bases removed from V and 0 bases from J, the gap between germline ends came to 10 bases. CDR3 residues: CSVYGGYQETQYF. The CDR3 DNA sequence: TGCAGCGTTTATGGTGGGTACCAAGAGACCCAGTACTTC.

The chain recombines TRBV27 with TRBJ1-6; 9 bases line up with TRBD1. This CDR3 is built from 15 residues. Germline CDR1 is MNHEY and CDR2 is SMNVEV (reference sequence). With V trimmed by 8 bases and J by 8 bases, 10 bases remained unmatched. In DNA, the CDR3 is TGTGCCAGCTCGACCGCCGGGACAGGGTATTCACCCCTCCACTTT. Protein: CASSTAGTGYSPLHF.

The CDR3 DNA reads as TGCGCCAGCAGCCAAGAATGGGGGTACGTTGACGGGGAGCTGTTTTTT. Protein product: CASSQEWGYVDGELFF. The rearrangement uses TRBV4-3 and TRBJ2-2; possibly TRBD1 or TRBD2 for D (5 bases each). Trimming stripped 0 bases from V and 7 bases from J, with 15 bases between. CDR3 length: 16 amino acids. Germline V CDR1 and CDR2: LGHNA, YSLEER.

The chain is built from TRBV15 and TRBJ2-5, with 13 bases fitting TRBD2. The V and J ends lost 5 bases and 3 bases, in that order; junction bases with no gene match: 3. Germline values: CDR1 LNHNV, CDR2 YYDKDF (reference sequence). This CDR3 region has 15 residues. The CDR3 DNA reads as TGTGCCACCAGCCCGGGGACTAGCGGGAAAGAGACCCAGTACTTC. It specifies CATSPGTSGKETQYF.

As to this clone: The same CDR3 arises from other DNA sequences in this sample as well. This sequence joins TRBV6-5 and TRBJ2-1, with 10 bases aligning to TRBD2. The J segment lost 6 bases and the V segment lost 2 bases, leaving 4 bases of the junction unmatched. This CDR3 comprises 15 residues. The V gene's germline CDR1 is MNHEY and CDR2 SVGAGI. This chain's CDR3 is CASSYAASGGNEQFF. The CDR3 DNA sequence: TGTGCCAGCAGTTACGCCGCTAGCGGGGGCAATGAGCAGTTCTTC.

The V call is TRBV30, the J call TRBJ1-5; 9 bases agree with TRBD1. This CDR3 has 15 residues. Germline CDR1 and CDR2: GTSNPN and SVGIG (reference sequence). The junction had 5 bases not matched to a gene; V was cut back by 0 bases and J by 5 bases. The CDR3 sequence: CAWSVGDRADQPQHF. The CDR3 DNA sequence: TGTGCCTGGAGTGTTGGGGACAGGGCTGATCAGCCCCAGCATTTT.

The V call is TRBV13, the J call TRBJ2-1, with TRBD2 matching 8 bases. This CDR3 region has 13 residues. The junction had 7 bases not matched to a gene; V was cut back by 5 bases and J by 10 bases. CDR1 is PRHDT, CDR2 FYEKMQ, per germline (reference sequence). CDR3 residues: CASSPRGGQEQFF. The DNA of the CDR3 is TGTGCCAGCAGCCCACGGGGGGGTCAGGAGCAGTTCTTC.